The 13 T cell receptor beta chains below were found in one sample sequenced in a study of blood T cell repertoires in COVID-19. Repertoires were generated with immunoSEQ multiplex PCR, while TCRdb's copy carries only in-frame clones and drops some. The repertoire holds just over 95,000 clones, about four fifths seen once, with around 19% in the top ten. Specimen: peripheral blood. The receptors here all came from a man older than 75 with acute or convalescent COVID-19.

The chain uses TRBV6-5 and TRBJ1-2, with D possibly matching TRBD1 (5 bases). The CDR3 consists of 15 residues. CDR1 MNHEY and CDR2 SVGAGI come from the germline V gene. V gave up 6 bases and J gave up 0 bases, with 14 bases separating them. CDR3 DNA sequence: TGTGCCAGCAGCGACTCAGGGAACACTAACTATGGCTACACCTTC. The encoded protein is CASSDSGNTNYGYTF.

This chain links TRBV19 with TRBJ1-5, with a possible D match to TRBD1 (6 bases). The V end lost 4 bases, the J end lost 10 bases, and 17 bases lay between the germline ends. Germline V gene sequence: CDR1 LNHDA, CDR2 SQIVND (reference sequence). The CDR3 covers 14 residues. The CDR3 DNA reads TGTGCCAGTAGTACGGACAGCCCTAGTAGCCCCCAGCATTTT. Its protein product is CASSTDSPSSPQHF. Looking up the rest from reference TRBV19 and TRBJ1-5 gives the full variable domain: DGGITQSPKYLFRKEGQNVTLSCEQNLNHDAMYWYRQDPGQGLRLIYYSQIVNDFQKGDIAEGYSVSREKKESFPLTVTSAQKNPTAFYLCASSTDSPSSPQHFGDGTRLSIL.

V usage is TRBV24-1 and J usage is TRBJ2-7, with D hard to call. CDR1 KGHDR and CDR2 SFDVKD come from the germline V gene. The V end was cut by 5 bases, the J end by 1 base, with 5 bases between. This CDR3 contains 12 residues. CDR3 sequence: CATSGGSYEQYF. In nucleotides, the CDR3 is TGTGCCACCAGTGGAGGTTCCTACGAGCAGTACTTC.

This sequence joins TRBV5-8 and TRBJ2-7; the D is unclear. Looked up from germline, CDR1 is SGHTS and CDR2 is YDEGEE. Trimming removed 2 bases from V and 2 bases from J, with 2 bases in between. The CDR3 has 11 amino acids. Here the CDR3 reads CASSFAYEQYF. CDR3 nucleotide sequence: TGTGCCAGCAGCTTCGCCTACGAGCAGTACTTC.

This clone showed up just a few times. CDR3 protein: CASSFEGTGHEYEQYF. In DNA form, the CDR3 reads TGCGCCAGCAGCTTTGAAGGGACAGGGCACGAATACGAGCAGTACTTC. The V and J genes are TRBV5-1 and TRBJ2-7; 9 bases match TRBD1. The CDR3 runs 16 residues. Germline trimming cut 2 bases from V and 4 bases from J; bases unmatched to any gene: 10. CDR1 is SGHRS, CDR2 YFSETQ, per germline.

V usage is TRBV9 and J usage is TRBJ2-5; 7 nucleotides align to TRBD2. Germline assignment: CDR1 SGDLS and CDR2 YYNGEE. The CDR3 is 14 residues long. V shed 4 bases, J shed 6 bases, and the junction held 9 bases outside the gene matches. The CDR3 spells CASSPGEGSKTQYF. Here the CDR3 DNA reads TGTGCCAGCAGCCCCGGGGAGGGTAGTAAGACCCAGTACTTC.

The chain joins TRBV7-2 to TRBJ2-5; 8 bases align to TRBD2. The CDR3 loop spans 14 amino acids. V lost 5 bases, J lost 5 bases, and 7 bases stayed unmatched. Germline values: CDR1 SGHTA, CDR2 FQGNSA. The CDR3, as DNA: TGTGCCAGCAGCCCGAGCGGGGGTCTGGAGACCCAGTACTTC. This gives the protein CASSPSGGLETQYF. The entire variable domain, with the rest obtained from reference TRBV7-2 and TRBJ2-5, is as follows: GAGVSQSPSNKVTEKGKDVELRCDPISGHTALYWYRQSLGQGLEFLIYFQGNSAPDKSGLPSDRFSAERTGGSVSTLTIQRTQQEDSAVYLCASSPSGGLETQYFGPGTRLLVL.

This sequence joins TRBV13 and TRBJ2-7; D perhaps matches TRBD1 (5 bases). Germline CDR1 reads PRHDT; CDR2 reads FYEKMQ (reference sequence). CDR3 length: 11 amino acids. V was pared by 7 bases and J by 5 bases, with 9 bases between. The CDR3 spells CASKKGNEQYF. In DNA, the CDR3 is TGTGCCAGCAAAAAGGGGAACGAGCAGTACTTC.

The chain joins TRBV11-3 to TRBJ1-3; 8 bases are a match to TRBD1. Germline V gene data show CDR1 as SGHNT and CDR2 as YENEEA. V shed 4 bases, J shed 0 bases, and the junction held 8 bases outside the gene matches. The CDR3 loop spans 17 amino acids. CDR3 protein: CASSSGTGELSGNTIYF. CDR3 nucleotide sequence: TGTGCCAGCAGCTCTGGGACAGGTGAACTCTCTGGAAACACCATATATTTT.

The chain couples TRBV30 to TRBJ1-1; 8 positions match TRBD1. Germline V gene sequence: CDR1 GTSNPN, CDR2 SVGIG (reference sequence). Losses at the gene ends were 0 bases for V and 5 bases for J; bases not matched to a gene: 8. The CDR3 sequence is 15 residues long. CDR3 sequence: CAWSVMDRDETEAFF. Here the CDR3 DNA reads TGTGCCTGGAGTGTGATGGACAGGGATGAGACTGAAGCTTTCTTT.

Here the CDR3 reads CASSVGQGNEQYF. The CDR3 nucleotides are TGTGCCAGTAGTGTTGGACAGGGAAACGAGCAGTACTTC. The chain combines TRBV19 with TRBJ2-7, with TRBD1 identical over 8 bases. The CDR3 is made up of 13 amino acids. Trimming cost V 5 bases and J 5 bases; bases outside gene matches: 5. In germline, CDR1 is LNHDA, CDR2 SQIVND (reference sequence).

The genes are TRBV30 and TRBJ1-5; tentative D call: TRBD1 (6 bases). From germline, CDR1 is GTSNPN and CDR2 SVGIG (reference sequence). The CDR3 runs 19 residues. With 2 bases removed from V and 2 bases from J, the gap between germline ends came to 25 bases. The CDR3 sequence is CAWSLRTSTGIQGNQPQHF. CDR3 sequence (DNA): TGTGCCTGGAGTCTACGGACGTCTACAGGGATACAGGGCAATCAGCCCCAGCATTTT. Supplemented by reference TRBV30 and TRBJ1-5, the full variable domain reads SQTIHQWPATLVQPVGSPLSLECTVEGTSNPNLYWYRQAAGRGLQLLFYSVGIGQISSEVPQNLSASRPQDRQFILSSKKLLLSDSGFYLCAWSLRTSTGIQGNQPQHFGDGTRLSIL.

This chain links TRBV18 with TRBJ2-2, with D maybe TRBD1 (5 bases). Germline V gene sequence: CDR1 KGHSH, CDR2 LQKENI. V shed 2 bases and J shed 5 bases, with 6 bases lying between them. This CDR3 is built from 13 residues. CDR3 nucleotides: TGTGCCAGCTCACCAAAGGGGACCGGGGAGCTGTTTTTT. Its protein product is CASSPKGTGELFF. The full variable domain, with the rest looked up from reference TRBV18 and TRBJ2-2, is NAGVMQNPRHLVRRRGQEARLRCSPMKGHSHVYWYRQLPEEGLKFMVYLQKENIIDESGMPKERFSAEFPKEGPSILRIQQVVRGDSAAYFCASSPKGTGELFFGEGSRLTVL.